The 10 T cell receptor beta chains listed next were all sequenced from one sample in a study of blood T cell repertoires in COVID-19. This table comes from immunoSEQ multiplex PCR, and its TCRdb copy is limited to in-frame clones, with some not included. Of around 140,000 clones in the sample, around 90% were seen once. Sequenced input: peripheral blood. The receptor source for this set is an older man with acute or convalescent COVID-19.

This chain joins TRBV2 and TRBJ2-1; 9 bases map to TRBD1. Looked up from germline, CDR1 is SNHLY and CDR2 is FYNNEI. The V gene end was trimmed by 11 bases and the J gene end by 6 bases; junction bases not matched to a gene: 11. This CDR3 is built from 14 residues. CDR3 bases: TGTGCCGGAAAGGGGGACAGGGTAGTCAATGAGCAGTTCTTC. It yields the protein CAGKGDRVVNEQFF.

The chain links TRBV4-1 to TRBJ2-1, with 9 bases identical to TRBD2. The J segment lost 2 bases and the V segment lost 2 bases, leaving 4 bases of the junction unmatched. This CDR3 is built from 16 residues. CDR1 MGHRA and CDR2 YSYEKL come from the germline V gene. CDR3 in amino acids: CASSQWLAGTYNEQFF. The CDR3, as DNA: TGCGCCAGCAGCCAATGGCTAGCGGGAACCTACAATGAGCAGTTCTTC.

The DNA for the CDR3 is TGTGCCAGCAGTTACGTAGGAGGGGGCACAGATACGCAGTATTTT. As protein: CASSYVGGGTDTQYF. The gene calls are TRBV6-5 and TRBJ2-3; D is perhaps TRBD2 (6 bases). The CDR3 runs 15 residues. V shed 2 bases and J shed 1 base, with 10 bases lying between them. The germline V gene encodes CDR1 MNHEY and CDR2 SVGAGI.

The chain recombines TRBV15 with TRBJ1-5, with no clear D. The CDR3 is 18 residues long. V dropped 3 bases and J dropped 3 bases, with 21 bases sitting between them. Germline V gene sequence: CDR1 LNHNV, CDR2 YYDKDF (reference sequence). CDR3 in amino acids: CATSSLPGASGYNQPQHF. CDR3 DNA sequence: TGTGCCACCAGCAGCCTCCCTGGAGCGTCGGGGTACAATCAGCCCCAGCATTTT.

The chain couples TRBV5-1 to TRBJ2-7, with 8 bases identical to TRBD1. This CDR3 comprises 17 residues. The J segment lost 6 bases and the V segment lost 4 bases, leaving 18 bases of the junction unmatched. Germline V gives CDR1 SGHRS, CDR2 YFSETQ. CDR3 sequence reads: CASSRTGTRGGVAEQYF. The CDR3 nucleotides read TGCGCCAGCAGCCGGACAGGGACGAGGGGAGGTGTCGCCGAGCAGTACTTC.

V usage is TRBV27 and J usage is TRBJ2-2; TRBD1 is a possible D gene (6 bases). Trimming removed 2 bases at V and 1 base at J, with 14 bases between. There are 17 residues in the CDR3. Germline V gene sequence: CDR1 MNHEY, CDR2 SMNVEV (reference sequence). Here the CDR3 DNA reads TGTGCCAGCAGTTTAGCGACAGGCAATCAGAACACCGGGGAGCTGTTTTTT. As protein: CASSLATGNQNTGELFF.

V is TRBV3-1 (or the pseudogene TRBV3-2) and J is TRBJ2-1; tentative D call: TRBD1 (5 bases). The germline V gene has CDR1 LGHDT and CDR2 YNNKEL (reference sequence). Between the trimmed V and J ends, which lost 6 bases and 6 bases, there was a span of 6 bases. This CDR3 contains 11 residues. The CDR3 reads CASRGRNEQFF. CDR3 DNA sequence: TGTGCCAGCAGGGGGCGCAATGAGCAGTTCTTC.

The J gene is TRBJ2-2, the V gene TRBV5-1, with a possible D match to TRBD2 (5 bases). Germline CDR1 SGHRS, CDR2 YFSETQ. The V end lost 0 bases, the J end lost 6 bases, and 6 bases lay between the germline ends. This CDR3 is 13 amino acids long. In DNA, the CDR3 is TGCGCCAGCAGCTTGGAACTAGCCGGGGAGCTGTTTTTT. Translation gives CASSLELAGELFF. The full variable domain, completed using reference TRBV5-1 and TRBJ2-2, is KAGVTQTPRYLIKTRGQQVTLSCSPISGHRSVSWYQQTPGQGLQFLFEYFSETQRNKGNFPGRFSGRQFSNSRSEMNVSTLELGDSALYLCASSLELAGELFFGEGSRLTVL.

This clone showed up just once. The V call is TRBV3-1 (or the pseudogene TRBV3-2), the J call TRBJ1-1; D gene unclear. V lost 3 bases, J lost 2 bases, and 7 bases lay in between. CDR3 length: 13 amino acids. Germline CDR1 is LGHDT and CDR2 is YNNKEL (reference sequence). In DNA, the CDR3 is TGTGCCAGCAGCCACAGTTTTAACACTGAAGCTTTCTTT. Its translation: CASSHSFNTEAFF.

V gene TRBV29-1 combines with J gene TRBJ1-2, with 8 bases identical to TRBD1. The trim removed 1 base at V and 6 bases at J, leaving 7 bases unmatched. This CDR3 region has 14 residues. Germline V gene data show CDR1 as SQVTM and CDR2 as ANQGSEA. Here the CDR3 reads CSVEGGQGYDGYTF. The CDR3 DNA reads TGCAGCGTTGAAGGAGGACAGGGTTACGATGGCTACACCTTC.